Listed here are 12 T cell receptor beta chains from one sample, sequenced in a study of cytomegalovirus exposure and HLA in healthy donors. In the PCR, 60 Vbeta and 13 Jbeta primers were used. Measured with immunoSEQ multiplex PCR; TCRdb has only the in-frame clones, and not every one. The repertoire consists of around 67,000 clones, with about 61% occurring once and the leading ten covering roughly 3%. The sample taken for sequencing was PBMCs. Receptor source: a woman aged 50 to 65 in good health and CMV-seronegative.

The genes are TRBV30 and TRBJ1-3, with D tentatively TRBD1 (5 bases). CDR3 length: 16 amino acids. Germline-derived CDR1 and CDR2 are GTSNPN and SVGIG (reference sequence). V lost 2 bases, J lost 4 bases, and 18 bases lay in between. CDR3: CAWSQGGATLGNTIYF. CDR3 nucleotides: TGTGCCTGGAGTCAAGGAGGGGCGACACTCGGAAACACCATATATTTT.

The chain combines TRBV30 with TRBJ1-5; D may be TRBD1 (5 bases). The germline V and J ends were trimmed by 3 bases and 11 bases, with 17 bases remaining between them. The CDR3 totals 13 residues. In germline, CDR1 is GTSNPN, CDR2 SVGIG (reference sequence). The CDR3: CAWSAAGRGAQHF. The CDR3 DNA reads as TGTGCCTGGAGCGCGGCCGGGCGGGGCGCCCAGCATTTT.

CDR3 residues: CAIGGQDTDTQYF. In DNA, the CDR3 is TGTGCCATCGGGGGACAGGACACAGATACGCAGTATTTT. The J gene is TRBJ2-3, the V gene TRBV10-3; 8 nucleotides match TRBD1. V was clipped by 8 bases and J by 2 bases; unmatched bases: 3. Germline V gene lookup returns CDR1 ENHRY and CDR2 SYGVKD. The CDR3 spans 13 residues.

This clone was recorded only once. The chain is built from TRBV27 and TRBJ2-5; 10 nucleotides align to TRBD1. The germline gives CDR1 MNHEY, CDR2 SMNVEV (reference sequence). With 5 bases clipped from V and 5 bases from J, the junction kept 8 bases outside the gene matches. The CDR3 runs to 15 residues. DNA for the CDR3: TGTGCCAGCAGTCAATGGACAGGGGGTAGGGAGACCCAGTACTTC. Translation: CASSQWTGGRETQYF.

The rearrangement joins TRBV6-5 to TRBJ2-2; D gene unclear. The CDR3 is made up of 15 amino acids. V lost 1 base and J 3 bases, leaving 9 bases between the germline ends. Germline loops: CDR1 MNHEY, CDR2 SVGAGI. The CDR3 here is CASSYFGGDTGELFF. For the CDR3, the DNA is TGTGCCAGCAGTTACTTCGGCGGAGACACCGGGGAGCTGTTTTTT.

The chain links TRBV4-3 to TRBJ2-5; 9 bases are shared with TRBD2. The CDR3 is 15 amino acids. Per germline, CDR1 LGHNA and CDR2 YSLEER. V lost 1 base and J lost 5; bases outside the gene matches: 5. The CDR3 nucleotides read TGCGCCAGCAGCCAAGGACTAGCGGAGACGGAGACCCAGTACTTC. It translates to CASSQGLAETETQYF.

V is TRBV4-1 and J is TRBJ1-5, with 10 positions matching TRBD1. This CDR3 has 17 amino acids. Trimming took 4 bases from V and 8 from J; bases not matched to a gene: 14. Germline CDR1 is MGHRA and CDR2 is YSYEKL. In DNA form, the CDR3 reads TGCGCCAGCAGCCTATTGGTAACCGGGACAGGGGATGAGCCCCAGCATTTT. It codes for CASSLLVTGTGDEPQHF.

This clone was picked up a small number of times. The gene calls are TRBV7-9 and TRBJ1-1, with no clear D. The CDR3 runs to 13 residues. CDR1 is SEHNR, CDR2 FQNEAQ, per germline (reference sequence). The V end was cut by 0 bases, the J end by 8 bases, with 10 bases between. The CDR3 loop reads CASSLAGRSEAFF. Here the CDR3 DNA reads TGTGCCAGCAGCTTAGCGGGCAGATCAGAAGCTTTCTTT.

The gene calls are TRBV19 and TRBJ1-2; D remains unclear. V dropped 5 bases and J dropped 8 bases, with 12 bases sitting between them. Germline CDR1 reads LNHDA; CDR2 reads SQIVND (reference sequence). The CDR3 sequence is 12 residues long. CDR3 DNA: TGTGCCAGTAGTCCGGGGTGGGGAGGCTACACCTTC. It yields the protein CASSPGWGGYTF.

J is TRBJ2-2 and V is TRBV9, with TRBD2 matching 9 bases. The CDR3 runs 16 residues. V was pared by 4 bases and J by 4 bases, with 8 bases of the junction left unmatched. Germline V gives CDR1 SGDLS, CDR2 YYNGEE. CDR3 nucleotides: TGTGCCAGCAGCCTTACCTTAGCGGGAGTCACCGGGGAGCTGTTTTTT. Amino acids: CASSLTLAGVTGELFF.

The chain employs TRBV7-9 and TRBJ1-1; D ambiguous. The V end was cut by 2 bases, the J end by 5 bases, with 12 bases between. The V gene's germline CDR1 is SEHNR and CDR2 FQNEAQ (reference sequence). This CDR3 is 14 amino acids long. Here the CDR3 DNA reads TGTGCCAGCAGCTTACCGATTAGTTTGACTGAAGCTTTCTTT. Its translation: CASSLPISLTEAFF.

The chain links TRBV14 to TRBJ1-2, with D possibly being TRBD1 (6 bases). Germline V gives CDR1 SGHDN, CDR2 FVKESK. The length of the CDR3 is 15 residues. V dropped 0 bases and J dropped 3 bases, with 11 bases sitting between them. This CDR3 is CASSQDPGQYYGYTF. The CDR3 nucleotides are TGTGCCAGCAGCCAAGACCCCGGACAGTACTATGGCTACACCTTC.